These T cell receptor beta chains were read from a single sample in a study of blood T cell repertoires in COVID-19. TCRdb keeps only in-frame clones here, not all; method: immunoSEQ multiplex PCR. The table has just over 300,000 clones, approximately 85% seen once; the top ten hold roughly 2.2%. The sample taken for sequencing was PBMCs or T cells enriched from blood (not recorded which). These receptors originate from a man under 40 who had recovered from COVID-19. CDR3s include the opening cysteine and the closing phenylalanine or tryptophan. D genes are given only for firm matches. Expanded clones are given a class, and other clones once, few, many or no size at all.

abundance	d_gene	v_gene	j_gene	CDR3nt	CDR3aa
-	-	TRBV12-3/TRBV12-4	TRBJ1-2	TGTGCCAGCAGTCTCACAGAACGAAGCGGCTACACCTTC	CASSLTERSGYTF
once	TRBD2	TRBV13	TRBJ2-5	TGTGCCAGCAGCTTGGGCAGCGGGGGGGGCCAAGAGACCCAGTACTTC	CASSLGSGGGQETQYF
once	TRBD2	TRBV5-1	TRBJ2-2	TGCGCCAGCAGCCGGACTAGCGGGGGGAAGGCTGCCGGGGAGCTGTTTTTT	CASSRTSGGKAAGELFF
-	-	TRBV2	TRBJ1-2	TGTGCCAGCTATAGCTATGGCTACACCTTC	CASYSYGYTF
-	TRBD2	TRBV4-2	TRBJ2-3	TGTGCCAGCAGCCAAGTTGATTCGGGGGGGATCACAGATACGCAGTATTTT	CASSQVDSGGITDTQYF
-	-	TRBV11-3	TRBJ2-5	TGTGCCAGCAGCCCTTCTAGTAGGGAGACCCAGTACTTC	CASSPSSRETQYF
-	TRBD1	TRBV7-8	TRBJ1-1	TGTGCCAGCAGCCGGGACAGGGGAAACACTGAAGCTTTCTTT	CASSRDRGNTEAFF
-	-	TRBV4-1	TRBJ2-1	TGCGCCAGCAGCCCGATGACGACCGTAGGGGTGTACACCCTCTACAATGAGCAGTTCTTC	CASSPMTTVGVYTLYNEQFF
few	-	TRBV6-1	TRBJ2-3	TGTGCCAGCAGTGAAGGGAGGGGCACAGATACGCAGTATTTT	CASSEGRGTDTQYF
-	-	TRBV6-5	TRBJ1-1	TGTGCCAGCAATGGGCCGGGACAAGTGAACACTGAAGCTTTCTTT	CASNGPGQVNTEAFF
-	-	TRBV12-3/TRBV12-4	TRBJ1-5	TGTGCCAGCAGAGGAGGCGGCAATCAGCCCCAGCATTTT	CASRGGGNQPQHF
once	-	TRBV7-9	TRBJ2-7	TGTGCCAGCAGCTTAGACGCTTCAGCCTACGAGCAGTACTTC	CASSLDASAYEQYF
-	TRBD1	TRBV5-6	TRBJ2-5	TGTGCCAGCAGCTTGGGACAGGGAGAGACCCAGTACTTC	CASSLGQGETQYF
few	TRBD1	TRBV6-1	TRBJ1-2	TGTGCCAGCAGTGCCCGGACAGGGGGTATAAGGGATGGCTACACCTTC	CASSARTGGIRDGYTF
-	-	TRBV9	TRBJ2-4	TGTGCCAGCAGCGTAGCTTTCGGCAGGGGTTCCAAAAACATTCAGTACTTC	CASSVAFGRGSKNIQYF
-	TRBD2	TRBV6-5	TRBJ2-2	TGTGCCAGCAGCCCAGGCGGGGGGTCCGGGGAGCTGTTTTTT	CASSPGGGSGELFF
-	TRBD1	TRBV25-1	TRBJ2-1	TGTGCCAGCCGACAGGGGGATTTCAATGAGCAGTTCTTC	CASRQGDFNEQFF